A single TCR beta chain is shown here with its context. The antigen it recognizes is unknown. No base quality values were provided; no much bigger clone lies one nucleotide off. Patients with a history of autoimmune disease or receiving systemic immunosuppression were excluded from the trial. In every dose cohort, peripheral blood was drawn for TCR sequencing at baseline, cycle 4 day 1, and cycle 7 day 1. The samples were taken from a phase I, first-in-human, multicenter, open-label dose-escalation trial of ivuxolimab. The trial enrolled adults with locally advanced or metastatic head and neck squamous cell, hepatocellular, melanoma or renal cell carcinoma. Before TCR sequencing, CD4+ and CD8+ T cells were separately sorted from peripheral blood. This entry is derived from a study of OX40 agonist ivuxolimab in advanced cancers. Looking at the study overall: Ivuxolimab, which targeted the costimulatory receptor OX40 (CD134), was an agonistic, fully human IgG2 monoclonal antibody. Intravenous ivuxolimab was administered to patients every 2 weeks at six dose levels: 0.01, 0.1, 0.3, 1.5, 3 and 10 mg/kg. Of the approximately 50 dose-escalation patients, hepatocellular carcinoma was present in approximately 20, melanoma in roughly 15, renal cell carcinoma in 9 and head and neck cancer in 9. The dose-escalation cohort was about 86% male with a mean age of about 54 years, ranging from about 23 to 85. Prior anti-PD-1, anti-PD-L1 or anti-CTLA-4 therapy was permitted, and checkpoint inhibitors had been received by roughly 40% of dose-escalation patients. Partial responses were achieved by three dose-escalation patients, of whom one had hepatocellular carcinoma and two had cutaneous melanoma. The purpose of peripheral TCRbeta sequencing was to test whether ivuxolimab changed TCR sequence diversity and led to clonal T-cell expansion. The monotherapy dose-escalation portion (N of about 47 patients) of the phase I ivuxolimab trial is reported in the paper. Study-wide conclusions, independent of this receptor: The antigen specificity of the clonally expanded peripheral T cells was not determined. After ivuxolimab, CD8+ T cells had more expanded clones than CD4+ T cells on average. In the 0.1-3.0 mg/kg groups, partial responders were among the patients with the lowest normalized peripheral clonal expansion, particularly in CD8+ T cells. At doses of 0.1 to 3.0 mg/kg, clonal expansion of both CD4+ and CD8+ T cells in blood was seen between baseline and week 6. Low levels of normalized T-cell clonal expansion were also shown by some nonresponding patients.

Genomic DNA was extracted from sorted cells for sequencing of the TCRbeta CDR3 region. The immunoSEQ Assay was used for sequencing of TCRbeta CDR3 regions. The table comes from immuneACCESS by way of TCRdb, which keeps in-frame sequences with V and J called. Part of the clones is missing from these tables; in studies checked, under half for an unresolved V gene and the rest for unknown reasons. The sample yields about 64,000 clones; 80% to 90% were counted once. The top ten clones comprise approximately 2% of the sample. The clonotype originates from an adult with an advanced solid tumor such as melanoma, head and neck, liver or kidney cancer. The material was CD4+ or CD8+ T cells sorted from blood, obtained in a trial of the OX40 agonist ivuxolimab.

The nucleotide sequence reads as follows: TGTGCCAGCAGTAAACAGGGGGGATTTTACGAGCAGTACTTC. Its amino acids are CASSKQGGFYEQYF. The rearranged segments are TRBV6-5 and TRBJ2-7, with 8 bases aligning to TRBD1. The CDR3 spans 14 residues, from the cysteine through the phenylalanine. The DNA shown is the 42-base CDR3, in frame from base 1. For CDR1 and CDR2, the germline V gene lists MNHEY and SVGAGI. V has 5 bases trimmed and J has 4 bases trimmed; junction bases matching no gene number 7.